These T cell receptor beta chains were read from a single sample in a study of CD8+ T cells in alopecia areata. TCRdb's table, derived via immunoSEQ multiplex PCR, lists solely in-frame clones and lacks some. Of 200,000 to 250,000 clones in the sample, around 62% were seen once. The material was CD4+ T cells sorted from blood, obtained at week 0. These receptors came from a human donor with alopecia areata. CDR3s leave out the opening cysteine and the closing phenylalanine or tryptophan. A row's size may be missing; if present it is once, few, many or a size class.

size,J,V,CDR3
.,TRBJ1-2,TRBV9,ASSPRGQGGYGYT
few,TRBJ2-6,TRBV7-9,ASSFSIGANVLT
.,TRBJ2-5,TRBV7-8,ASSFSGGVQETQY
once,TRBJ1-2,TRBV6-5,ASSFGQRRYGYT
.,TRBJ2-1,TRBV30,AWSDTGLVGVSNEQF
.,TRBJ1-4,TRBV4-1,ASSQVLREKLF
.,TRBJ2-3,TRBV29-1,SVNPSSSTDTQY
.,TRBJ1-4,TRBV30,AWSGRTGNEKLF
.,TRBJ2-5,TRBV13,ASSLRFLAGEAQY
few,TRBJ2-3,TRBV29-1,SVGNGRTTDTQY
few,TRBJ2-3,TRBV30,AWRETSGRQDTQY
.,TRBJ1-6,TRBV7-6,ASSLTGGATPLH
few,TRBJ1-1,TRBV29-1,SVRQLMNTEAF
.,TRBJ2-5,TRBV7-8,ASSLVGGQETQY
once,TRBJ1-3,TRBV9,ASSTSTGSSGNTIY
.,TRBJ2-7,TRBV7-9,ASSPSRTSGSYEQY
.,TRBJ1-5,TRBV30,ACTKQGNQPQH
.,TRBJ2-5,TRBV11-3,ASSLGGTGDETQY
few,TRBJ2-5,TRBV30,AWSSLGETQY
many,TRBJ2-7,TRBV27,ASRKLGTGAHEQY
many,TRBJ2-2,TRBV9,ASSAPPGLEAGELF
few,TRBJ1-5,TRBV30,AYSRDSGNQPQH
few,TRBJ2-6,TRBV29-1,SVDGDSGANVLT
few,TRBJ1-1,TRBV30,AWSARTEAF
.,TRBJ1-2,TRBV5-6,ASSPKRSSNYGYT
.,TRBJ2-6,TRBV27,ASTPTQRGGLLLYSGANVLT
once,TRBJ1-1,TRBV13,ASSHILQGRTEAF
.,TRBJ1-1,TRBV11-2,ASSDISTGGGGTEAF
once,TRBJ2-6,TRBV7-2,ASSLAGSAISGANVLT
once,TRBJ1-5,TRBV30,AWDTTGPGNQPQH
.,TRBJ2-7,TRBV25-1,ASSPRLAGSSYEQY
.,TRBJ1-5,TRBV6-6,ASKRSGQPQH
.,TRBJ2-5,TRBV6-5,ASSYPTSGRWETQY
.,TRBJ1-6,TRBV30,AWNGLNSPLH
.,TRBJ1-5,TRBV30,AWSVLGNQPQH
.,TRBJ2-3,TRBV5-1,ASSFTLRDRSTDTQY
.,TRBJ2-1,TRBV15,ATSRDRTSGYNEQF
.,TRBJ2-3,TRBV7-9,ASSAGTSESTDTQY
few,TRBJ1-5,TRBV5-5,ASSLAGRRQPQH
.,TRBJ2-1,TRBV6-1,ASSDRLAGHEQF
.,TRBJ2-7,TRBV4-1,ASSQDRVAHEQY
.,TRBJ1-1,TRBV7-9,ASSRASEVTEAF
.,TRBJ2-1,TRBV29-1,SVAYNEQF
.,TRBJ2-7,TRBV30,AWSPDRLTY
.,TRBJ2-7,TRBV6-5,ASSYSGQFYEQY
.,TRBJ1-1,TRBV6-5,ASTYRRTGNTEAF
.,TRBJ2-6,TRBV18,ASSPHAPGSGANVLT
.,TRBJ1-1,TRBV30,AWSVRTNTEAF
.,TRBJ2-5,TRBV4-1,ASSMTWLEETQY
.,TRBJ1-2,TRBV2,ASSILFGGYT
.,TRBJ2-4,TRBV7-2,ASSLESGRAKNIQY
.,TRBJ1-1,TRBV7-9,ASSLKDTEAF